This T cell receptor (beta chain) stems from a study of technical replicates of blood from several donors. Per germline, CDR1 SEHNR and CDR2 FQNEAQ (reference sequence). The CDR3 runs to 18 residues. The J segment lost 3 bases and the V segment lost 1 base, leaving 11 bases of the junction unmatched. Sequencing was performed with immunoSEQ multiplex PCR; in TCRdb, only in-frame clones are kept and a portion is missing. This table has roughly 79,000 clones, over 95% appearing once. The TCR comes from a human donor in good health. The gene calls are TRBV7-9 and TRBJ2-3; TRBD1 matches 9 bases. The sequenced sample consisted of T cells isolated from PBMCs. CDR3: CASSLGGTDRGWTDTQYF. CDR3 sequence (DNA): TGTGCCAGCAGCTTAGGCGGTACCGACAGGGGGTGGACAGATACGCAGTATTTT.